Included here is one T cell receptor beta chain sequence, with context. Its antigen remains unknown. The data are from a study of T cell responses to AZD1222 COVID-19 vaccine. Between the trimmed V and J ends, which lost 7 bases and 2 bases, there was a span of 14 bases. In germline, CDR1 is LGHNT, CDR2 FRNRAP. The CDR3 spans 15 residues. The study, taken as a whole, reports: Donors skewed white British and female; clonal diversity was possibly underestimated.

Profiling relied on immunoSEQ multiplex PCR, and the TCRdb table lists in-frame clones only, not all of them. The table has some 110,000 clones, 86% seen once. The sample was peripheral blood, taken 28 days after the second AZD1222 dose. This sequence joins TRBV12-5 and TRBJ2-2; a possible D gene is TRBD1 (8 bases). This TCR came from an adult who received the AZD1222 COVID-19 vaccine. The CDR3 is CASATGGGNTGELFF. Here the CDR3 DNA reads TGTGCTAGTGCTACAGGGGGGGGCAACACCGGGGAGCTGTTTTTT.